What follows describes a single TCR beta chain. Libraries were prepared by immunoSEQ multiplex PCR; TCRdb keeps only in-frame clonotypes and omits some of them. Here the sample spans about 87,000 clones, 80% to 95% being singletons. The data were obtained in a study of T cell changes during pregnancy in multiple sclerosis. Germline V gene sequence: CDR1 MDHEN, CDR2 SYDVKM. V gave up 2 bases and J gave up 6 bases; unmatched junction bases: 7. This CDR3 contains 15 residues. The chain has TRBV28 and TRBJ1-5, with TRBD1 matching over 7 bases. The sequence derives from a female donor in good health, enrolled as a control in a pregnancy study. Sequencing was performed on peripheral blood, taken in the third trimester of pregnancy. CDR3 DNA: TGTGCCAGCAGTTTAAGGGGCAGGGGGAGTCAGCCCCAGCATTTT. Its protein is CASSLRGRGSQPQHF.